This entry features one T cell receptor (beta chain) sequence. Its antigen is still unknown. This entry belongs to a study of cytomegalovirus exposure and HLA in healthy donors. Donors were nominally healthy when sampled, though unrecorded immune exposures were likely. Study-wide points: High sensitivity and specificity were reportedly achieved when the classifier diagnosed cytomegalovirus status. The productive fraction for most TCR beta V segments was about 90% or about 30% in an earlier analysis.

The PCR made use of 60 Vbeta and 13 Jbeta primers. Libraries were prepared by immunoSEQ multiplex PCR; TCRdb keeps only in-frame clonotypes and omits some of them. The sample consists of roughly 76,000 clones, 79% of them appearing once. The origin of this receptor is a man under 40 in good health and CMV-seronegative. What was sequenced was PBMCs.

As DNA, the CDR3 is TGTGCCAGCAGTTCCGCTAGCGGAACCTACGAGCAGTACTTC. Amino acid sequence: CASSSASGTYEQYF. The chain has TRBV9 and TRBJ2-7, with 7 nucleotides matching TRBD2. The CDR3 runs to 14 residues. V was clipped by 5 bases and J by 2 bases; unmatched bases: 7. Germline CDR1 and CDR2: SGDLS and YYNGEE.